This is a list of T cell receptor beta chains from one sample in a study of blood T cells in healthy people across ages. TCRdb ran MiXCR on the 5' RACE reads and lists one entry per CDR3 protein. The sample lists 1.5 million to 2 million distinct CDR3 sequences; roughly 50% were seen once. Sequenced sample: blood. Receptors originate from a woman between 35 and 50 years old in good health. Both conserved end residues are part of each CDR3. D genes are given only for firm matches. Rows give clone size only sometimes, using once, few, many, or a class for an expanded clone.

TRBD2 TRBJ2-5 TRBV28 15 - CASSLPSGARKTQYF TGTGCCAGCAGTTTACCTAGCGGGGCCAGGAAGACCCAGTACTTC
- TRBJ2-7 TRBV6-1 15 few CASSRQLKGAYEQYF TGTGCCAGCAGCCGACAGCTTAAGGGGGCCTACGAGCAGTACTTC
TRBD2 TRBJ2-7 TRBV5-1 18 - CASSLALGWRERFYEQYF TGCGCCAGCAGCTTGGCCTTGGGGTGGCGGGAGAGGTTCTACGAGCAGTACTTC
- TRBJ2-1 TRBV9 14 - CASRQGTEDNEQFF TGTGCCAGCAGACAAGGGACTGAGGACAATGAGCAGTTCTTC
TRBD1 TRBJ2-7 TRBV20-1 15 - CSARSPGQSSYEQYF TGCAGTGCTAGATCTCCGGGACAGTCTTCCTACGAGCAGTACTTC
TRBD1 TRBJ1-2 TRBV5-1 16 - CASSPRTGGGSYGYTF TGCGCCAGCAGCCCGAGGACAGGGGGGGGATCCTATGGCTACACCTTC
TRBD1 TRBJ1-4 TRBV7-2 16 - CASGGTGAYVDGKLFF TGTGCCAGCGGCGGGACAGGGGCATATGTAGATGGAAAACTGTTTTTT
TRBD2 TRBJ2-1 TRBV13 18 - CASSLSSGGTDSYNEQFF TGTGCCAGCAGCTTATCAAGCGGGGGGACCGACTCCTACAATGAGCAGTTCTTC
- TRBJ2-7 TRBV30 14 - CAWSGQGSSYEQYF TGTGCCTGGAGTGGTCAGGGAAGCTCCTACGAGCAGTACTTC
- TRBJ2-7 TRBV28 17 - CASSSLGLIGGGDEQYF TGTGCCAGCAGTTCACTGGGTTTGATAGGAGGTGGGGACGAGCAGTACTTC
- TRBJ1-5 TRBV6-5 14 - CASRNGGLNQPQHF TGTGCCAGCAGGAACGGGGGACTCAATCAGCCCCAGCATTTT
- TRBJ1-2 TRBV29-1 19 - CSVVAGPRIDRLRGYGYTF TGCAGCGTTGTAGCCGGGCCCCGCATCGACAGGTTGCGGGGCTATGGCTACACCTTC
TRBD2 TRBJ2-1 TRBV7-2 17 - CASSSETSGARYNEQFF TGTGCCAGCAGCTCGGAGACTAGCGGGGCCAGATACAATGAGCAGTTCTTC
- TRBJ2-7 TRBV25-1 13 - CASSDQGRHEQYF TGTGCCAGCAGTGACCAGGGAAGACACGAGCAGTACTTC
- TRBJ2-7 TRBV6-2/TRBV6-3 13 - CASSYQNKYEQYF TGTGCCAGCAGTTACCAGAATAAATACGAGCAGTACTTC
- TRBJ1-6 TRBV28 14 once CASSFPSGNSPLHF TGTGCCAGCAGTTTCCCGTCGGGGAATTCACCCCTCCACTTT
- TRBJ2-1 TRBV27 16 - CASSLYTGSSYNEQFF TGTGCCAGCAGTTTATATACAGGGAGCTCCTACAATGAGCAGTTCTTC
- TRBJ1-2 TRBV18 13 few CASSLRESYGYTF TGTGCCAGCTCACTCAGGGAGTCTTATGGCTACACCTTC